What follows are 24 T cell receptor beta chains derived from one specimen sequenced in a study of long-term antiretroviral therapy in people with HIV. At survey level, the immunoSEQ assay was run in its v3.0 version. Data came from immunoSEQ multiplex PCR; TCRdb stores just in-frame clones and leaves some out. The sample has under 30,000 clones, approximately 86% seen once. Specimen: unsorted PBMCs, collected 1.8 years before starting antiretroviral therapy. These receptor sequences come from a man aged 45-65 years with HIV.

This chain links TRBV9 with TRBJ2-7, with 7 bases that match TRBD1. The germline V gene encodes CDR1 SGDLS and CDR2 YYNGEE. V shed 4 bases, J shed 4 bases, and the junction held 8 bases outside the gene matches. The CDR3 is 14 amino acids. The CDR3, as DNA: TGTGCCAGCAGCTCTGGACAGGACCTATACGAGCAGTACTTC. Translating it yields CASSSGQDLYEQYF. Full variable domain (outside the CDR3, taken from reference TRBV9 and TRBJ2-7): DSGVTQTPKHLITATGQRVTLRCSPRSGDLSVYWYQQSLDQGLQFLIQYYNGEERAKGNILERFSAQQFPDLHSELNLSSLELGDSALYFCASSSGQDLYEQYFGPGTRLTVT.

V usage is TRBV2 and J usage is TRBJ2-1; 7 bases are shared with TRBD2. V shed 1 base, J shed 3 bases, and the junction held 6 bases outside the gene matches. The germline V gene encodes CDR1 SNHLY and CDR2 FYNNEI. The CDR3 spans 16 residues. The CDR3 sequence: CASSEGVAGLYNEQFF. The CDR3 DNA reads TGTGCCAGCAGTGAAGGGGTAGCGGGCCTCTACAATGAGCAGTTCTTC.

The V gene is TRBV2, the J gene TRBJ2-5; D gene ambiguous. V lost 4 bases, J lost 5 bases, and 11 bases lay in between. CDR3 length: 13 amino acids. The germline CDR1 and CDR2 sequences are SNHLY and FYNNEI. The CDR3 is CASSVVSGETQYF. CDR3 nucleotides: TGTGCCAGCAGTGTAGTCTCCGGGGAGACCCAGTACTTC.

The chain is built from TRBV5-6 and TRBJ2-3; no clear D. V was pared by 4 bases and J by 4 bases, with 10 bases between. This CDR3 region has 13 residues. The germline V gene encodes CDR1 SGHDT and CDR2 YYEEEE. CDR3 protein: CASSLGSADTQYF. As DNA, the CDR3 is TGTGCCAGCAGCCTGGGGTCCGCAGATACGCAGTATTTT.

This chain uses TRBV19 with TRBJ1-4, with a tentative D call TRBD1 (6 bases). V dropped 4 bases and J dropped 3 bases, with 12 bases sitting between them. CDR3 length equals 15 residues. Germline CDR1 is LNHDA and CDR2 is SQIVND (reference sequence). This CDR3 is CASSTRGGPNEKLFF. The CDR3 DNA is TGTGCCAGTAGTACCCGTGGGGGGCCTAATGAAAAACTGTTTTTT.

The rearrangement links TRBV5-8 to TRBJ2-5; maybe TRBD2 (5 bases). Germline CDR1 SGHTS, CDR2 YDEGEE. The ends were cut back, 4 bases at V and 2 bases at J, with 9 bases in the middle. The CDR3 is 13 amino acids. CDR3 DNA: TGTGCCAGCAGCGGCGGGCCTCAAGAGACCCAGTACTTC. Residues: CASSGGPQETQYF.

This chain joins TRBV19 and TRBJ1-2, with D hard to call. Germline V gives CDR1 LNHDA, CDR2 SQIVND (reference sequence). The CDR3 totals 12 residues. V was clipped by 1 base and J by 12 bases, with 12 bases between them. The CDR3 DNA is TGTGCCAGTAGTATAGGGGCGGCAGCACACACCTTC. This gives the protein CASSIGAAAHTF. Combining the CDR3 with reference TRBV19 and TRBJ1-2 gives the whole variable domain DGGITQSPKYLFRKEGQNVTLSCEQNLNHDAMYWYRQDPGQGLRLIYYSQIVNDFQKGDIAEGYSVSREKKESFPLTVTSAQKNPTAFYLCASSIGAAAHTFGSGTRLTVV.

The chain recombines TRBV6-5 with TRBJ1-4, with 9 bases lining up with TRBD1. Unmatched junction bases numbered 6, after V lost 2 bases and J lost 8 bases. The CDR3 is 15 amino acids. Germline CDR1 is MNHEY and CDR2 is SVGAGI. The CDR3 protein is CASSYGTGRGEKLFF. CDR3 nucleotides: TGTGCCAGCAGTTACGGGACAGGGAGGGGGGAAAAACTGTTTTTT.

The J gene is TRBJ1-4, the V gene TRBV7-2; D call uncertain. V lost 0 bases and J 8 bases, leaving 10 bases between the germline ends. This CDR3 spans 14 amino acids. The germline V gene encodes CDR1 SGHTA and CDR2 FQGNSA. The CDR3 bases are TGTGCCAGCAGCTTAGCAAGAGGGCTCGAAAAACTGTTTTTT. Its translation: CASSLARGLEKLFF.

In this sample, this clone turned up once. The chain has TRBV4-1 and TRBJ2-3; D is uncertain. V was cut by 4 bases and J by 0 bases, with 8 bases left in between. The CDR3 is 14 residues long. Germline V CDR1 and CDR2: MGHRA, YSYEKL. CDR3 protein: CASSRLDSTDTQYF. The CDR3 coding sequence is TGCGCCAGCAGCCGCTTAGACAGCACAGATACGCAGTATTTT.

The chain couples TRBV19 to TRBJ1-2, with a possible D match to TRBD1 (5 bases). The CDR3 is made up of 13 amino acids. Germline V lookup: CDR1 LNHDA, CDR2 SQIVND (reference sequence). The V end was cut by 5 bases, the J end by 4 bases, with 11 bases between. DNA for the CDR3: TGTGCCAGTAGTGTCGGGGGGAGCTATGGCTACACCTTC. Amino acid sequence: CASSVGGSYGYTF.

The chain recombines TRBV7-2 with TRBJ2-7; TRBD2 agrees at 7 bases. This CDR3 spans 14 amino acids. V was clipped by 1 base and J by 6 bases; unmatched bases: 6. Germline V lookup: CDR1 SGHTA, CDR2 FQGNSA. The CDR3 coding sequence is TGTGCCAGCAGCTTAGAACGAGCGGGAAGCGAGCAGTACTTC. Protein: CASSLERAGSEQYF.

V usage is TRBV5-1 and J usage is TRBJ2-7; maybe TRBD1 (6 bases). This CDR3 has 14 residues. The ends were cut back, 4 bases at V and 2 bases at J, with 13 bases in the middle. Germline V gene lookup returns CDR1 SGHRS and CDR2 YFSETQ. The CDR3 DNA follows: TGCGCCAGCAGCATTGGGACATTAACCTACGAGCAGTACTTC. Protein: CASSIGTLTYEQYF.

The gene calls are TRBV10-3 and TRBJ2-3, with TRBD2 matching 7 bases. J lost 6 bases, V lost 8 bases, and 8 bases had no gene match. CDR3 length: 13 amino acids. Germline V gene data show CDR1 as ENHRY and CDR2 as SYGVKD. CDR3 bases: TGTGCCATCCGAGTGGTTAGCGGGGATACGCAGTATTTT. It codes for CAIRVVSGDTQYF.

V and J are TRBV7-2 and TRBJ2-1; TRBD1 matches at 10 bases. J gave up 4 bases and V 5 bases, and 5 bases lay outside the gene matches. Germline loops: CDR1 SGHTA, CDR2 FQGNSA. This CDR3 region has 15 residues. The CDR3: CASSAGTGAYNEQFF. The CDR3 nucleotides read TGTGCCAGCAGCGCCGGGACAGGGGCATACAATGAGCAGTTCTTC.

The chain recombines TRBV5-4 with TRBJ1-3; tentatively, D is TRBD1 (6 bases). The CDR3 is made up of 16 amino acids. V lost 4 bases to trimming and J lost 6 bases, with 20 bases between them. Germline CDR1 reads SGHNT; CDR2 reads YYREEE (reference sequence). CDR3 in amino acids: CASSPGAGESINTIYF. CDR3 nucleotide sequence: TGTGCCAGCAGCCCCGGGGCAGGGGAGTCCATAAACACCATATATTTT.

V usage is TRBV19 and J usage is TRBJ2-4; 11 nucleotides line up with TRBD1. This CDR3 spans 15 amino acids. Germline-derived CDR1 and CDR2 are LNHDA and SQIVND (reference sequence). The V and J ends lost 5 bases and 7 bases, in that order; junction bases with no gene match: 7. This CDR3 is CASSPDRDRGNIQYF. The DNA of the CDR3 is TGTGCCAGTAGTCCTGACCGGGACAGGGGGAACATTCAGTACTTC.

The V call is TRBV23-1, the J call TRBJ1-1, with TRBD1 matching over 7 bases. TRBV23-1 is an ORF for which the function is uncertain. The V segment lost 1 base and the J segment 11 bases; nucleotides outside the gene matches: 13. This CDR3 spans 15 amino acids. CDR3 DNA: TGCGCCAGCAGTCAATGGGGCGACAGGGCCCGCGAGGCTTTCTTT. It specifies CASSQWGDRAREAFF.

The chain uses TRBV10-3 and TRBJ2-1, with D uncertain. Trimming cost V 4 bases and J 0 bases, with 16 bases left between them. Looked up from germline, CDR1 is ENHRY and CDR2 is SYGVKD. This CDR3 is 17 amino acids long. CDR3 residues: CAISVSLDASSYNEQFF. CDR3 nucleotide sequence: TGTGCCATCAGTGTATCTTTAGACGCCAGCTCCTACAATGAGCAGTTCTTC.

This chain's CDR3 is CSVEFPQETQYF. In DNA form, the CDR3 reads TGCAGCGTTGAATTTCCCCAAGAGACCCAGTACTTC. The genes are TRBV29-1 and TRBJ2-5; D is undetermined. This CDR3 spans 12 amino acids. Germline loops: CDR1 SQVTM, CDR2 ANQGSEA. The V end was cut by 2 bases, the J end by 1 base, with 5 bases between. Supplemented by reference TRBV29-1 and TRBJ2-5, the full variable domain reads SAVISQKPSRDICQRGTSLTIQCQVDSQVTMMFWYRQQPGQSLTLIATANQGSEATYESGFVIDKFPISRPNLTFSTLTVSNMSPEDSSIYLCSVEFPQETQYFGPGTRLLVL.

The rearrangement uses TRBV6-6 and TRBJ1-1; D unclear. With 11 bases removed from V and 0 bases from J, the gap between germline ends came to 13 bases. From germline, CDR1 is MNHNY and CDR2 SVGAGI (reference sequence). This CDR3 is 13 amino acids long. CDR3 sequence (DNA): TGTGCCTGCGGGATCTCACTGAACACTGAAGCTTTCTTT. It encodes CACGISLNTEAFF.

J is TRBJ2-2 and V is TRBV2; D gene uncertain. There are 11 residues in the CDR3. Germline CDR1 reads SNHLY; CDR2 reads FYNNEI. With 7 bases removed from V and 5 bases from J, the gap between germline ends came to 5 bases. The CDR3: CASIWTGELFF. The CDR3 DNA follows: TGTGCCAGCATATGGACCGGGGAGCTGTTTTTT.

The chain recombines TRBV7-6 with TRBJ1-1, with a possible D match to TRBD1 (5 bases). The CDR3 is made up of 14 amino acids. Germline CDR1 and CDR2: SGHVS and FNYEAQ. V lost 0 bases and J lost 2, with 7 bases in between. The CDR3 loop reads CASSLAGVNTEAFF. CDR3 DNA: TGTGCCAGCAGCTTAGCAGGGGTAAACACTGAAGCTTTCTTT.

The V and J genes are TRBV5-1 and TRBJ2-7; 7 nucleotides agree with TRBD2. The germline V gene encodes CDR1 SGHRS and CDR2 YFSETQ. CDR3 length equals 15 residues. The trim removed 0 bases at V and 4 bases at J, leaving 7 bases unmatched. CDR3 nucleotide sequence: TGCGCCAGCAGCTTGGGGGCGGGGGATTTATACGAGCAGTACTTC. It specifies CASSLGAGDLYEQYF.